Sequencing of this T cell receptor beta chain was carried out in a study of OX40 agonist ivuxolimab in advanced cancers. The wider study: Patients took ivuxolimab, an agonistic anti-OX40 (CD134) antibody.

This CDR3 comprises 14 residues. Germline CDR1 and CDR2: LNHDA and SQIVND (reference sequence). Trimming took off 6 bases at V and 4 bases at J, with 15 bases between the two ends. The data were produced by immunoSEQ multiplex PCR, yet TCRdb's version contains in-frame clones alone and is incomplete. The table lists 55,000 to 70,000 clones, around 85% of them singletons, with nearly 0.9% in the top ten. Sequencing used CD4+ or CD8+ T cells sorted from blood, obtained in a trial of the OX40 agonist ivuxolimab. This receptor was obtained from an adult with an advanced solid tumor such as melanoma, head and neck, liver or kidney cancer. The V gene is TRBV19, the J gene TRBJ1-2; D is unclear. CDR3 residues: CASSEGGSFYGYTF. The CDR3, as DNA: TGTGCCAGTAGCGAGGGCGGATCATTCTATGGCTACACCTTC.